Listed below are T cell receptor beta chains from one sample, sequenced in a study of blood T cell repertoires in COVID-19. The table came from immunoSEQ multiplex PCR; TCRdb's copy has only in-frame clones and leaves some out. The sample includes approximately 160,000 clones, approximately 88% of them seen just once. Sequences were obtained from peripheral blood. The receptors shown here come from a woman at least 80 years old with active or convalescent COVID-19. The CDR3 runs from the conserved cysteine through the conserved F or W. The order of the fields is V gene, J gene, clone size, D gene, CDR3 length, CDR3 protein, CDR3 DNA. D genes are given only for firm matches. Size tells how often a clone was seen (once, few, many) or the class of an expanded clone, and some rows leave it out.

TRBV12-3/TRBV12-4	TRBJ1-6	.	TRBD1	13	CASSLADRPGLHF	TGTGCCAGCAGCCTCGCGGACAGGCCGGGCCTCCACTTT
TRBV2	TRBJ1-6	.	TRBD1	13	CAGGTGMASPLHF	TGTGCCGGAGGGACAGGGATGGCTTCACCCCTCCACTTT
TRBV7-7	TRBJ2-1	.	.	14	CASSLAEGGDEQFF	TGTGCTAGCAGCTTAGCGGAGGGGGGGGATGAGCAGTTCTTC
TRBV10-1	TRBJ1-4	few	.	15	CASSPNAGPNEKLFF	TGCGCCAGCAGTCCGAACGCGGGGCCTAATGAAAAACTGTTTTTT
TRBV5-6	TRBJ1-1	.	.	12	CASSQDSRGAFF	TGTGCCAGCAGCCAGGACAGTCGTGGAGCTTTCTTT
TRBV6-5	TRBJ2-3	.	TRBD1	14	CASILGQGTDTQYF	TGTGCCAGCATCTTGGGACAGGGGACAGATACGCAGTATTTT
TRBV9	TRBJ1-3	.	.	16	CASSGDRQKAGNTIYF	TGTGCCAGCAGCGGCGATAGACAGAAGGCTGGAAACACCATATATTTT
TRBV30	TRBJ2-5	.	TRBD1	13	CAWRQGAQETQYF	TGTGCCTGGAGACAGGGGGCCCAAGAGACCCAGTACTTC
TRBV6-5	TRBJ2-3	.	TRBD1	13	CASSYGTGGTQYF	TGTGCCAGCAGTTACGGGACAGGAGGCACGCAGTATTTT
TRBV10-2	TRBJ2-2	.	TRBD1	14	CASSVKGATGELFF	TGCGCCAGCAGTGTGAAGGGGGCGACCGGGGAGCTGTTTTTT
TRBV9	TRBJ1-6	.	.	15	CASSVEGSRTAPLHF	TGTGCCAGCAGCGTAGAGGGGTCCAGGACAGCACCCCTCCACTTT
TRBV18	TRBJ1-1	.	.	14	CASSPAEGNTEAFF	TGTGCCAGCTCACCTGCGGAAGGGAACACTGAAGCTTTCTTT
TRBV5-4	TRBJ2-3	.	.	13	CASSLPLSDTQYF	TGTGCCAGCAGCTTGCCCCTTTCAGATACGCAGTATTTT
TRBV4-3	TRBJ2-1	.	.	14	CASSQDGAMGEQFF	TGCGCCAGCAGCCAAGATGGGGCAATGGGTGAGCAGTTCTTC
TRBV12-5	TRBJ1-3	.	.	14	CASGLQFSGNTIYF	TGTGCTAGTGGTTTGCAGTTCTCTGGAAACACCATATATTTT
TRBV7-2	TRBJ1-2	.	TRBD1	15	CASSLRLGQGGGYTF	TGTGCCAGCAGCTTGCGTCTGGGACAGGGAGGGGGCTACACCTTC
TRBV30	TRBJ1-2	.	TRBD1	15	CAWTPRDRAHHRYTF	TGTGCCTGGACCCCCCGGGACAGGGCACATCATCGCTACACCTTC
TRBV4-3	TRBJ1-1	few	TRBD1	15	CASSQDHGQGLGAFF	TGCGCCAGCAGCCAAGATCACGGACAGGGACTTGGAGCTTTCTTT
TRBV5-1	TRBJ2-5	.	TRBD2	17	CASSSGLAGEIQETQYF	TGCGCCAGCAGCTCGGGACTAGCGGGGGAGATCCAAGAGACCCAGTACTTC
TRBV19	TRBJ2-7	.	TRBD1	14	CASKPGQASYEQYF	TGTGCCAGTAAACCGGGACAGGCTTCCTACGAGCAGTACTTC
TRBV7-2	TRBJ2-2	.	TRBD1	16	CASTRQGALNTGELFF	TGTGCCAGCACCCGACAGGGGGCTTTGAACACCGGGGAGCTGTTTTTT
TRBV1	TRBJ1-1	.	.	14	CTSSRGRMNTEAFF	TGCACCAGCAGCAGGGGCAGGATGAACACTGAAGCTTTCTTT
TRBV7-2	TRBJ2-3	.	TRBD2	15	CASSPSGGTGDTQYF	TGTGCCAGCAGCCCTAGCGGGGGAACGGGAGATACGCAGTATTTT
TRBV27	TRBJ2-3	.	.	13	CASRSSSTDTQYF	TGTGCCAGCAGGTCTTCTAGCACAGATACGCAGTATTTT
TRBV6-5	TRBJ1-3	.	.	13	CASSYRDSNTIYF	TGTGCCAGCAGTTACCGCGATTCGAACACCATATATTTT
TRBV24-1	TRBJ2-3	.	.	14	CATSRGGGTDTQYF	TGTGCCACCAGCCGGGGAGGCGGCACAGATACGCAGTATTTT
TRBV7-3	TRBJ2-2	.	.	14	CASGLEGNTGELFF	TGTGCCAGCGGCCTGGAGGGGAACACCGGGGAGCTGTTTTTT
TRBV29-1	TRBJ2-7	.	.	13	CSGRDTLGHEQYF	TGCAGCGGCCGGGACACCCTTGGCCACGAGCAGTACTTC
TRBV5-1	TRBJ2-7	.	.	15	CASSLEPGTSYEQYF	TGCGCCAGCAGCTTGGAACCGGGAACGTCCTACGAGCAGTACTTC
TRBV12-3/TRBV12-4	TRBJ1-2	.	.	13	CASSSQGFWGYTF	TGTGCCAGCAGTTCCCAGGGTTTTTGGGGCTACACCTTC
TRBV10-3	TRBJ1-5	.	.	15	CAISESGGVNQPQHF	TGTGCCATCAGTGAGTCGGGGGGGGTCAATCAGCCCCAGCATTTT
TRBV27	TRBJ2-7	.	TRBD1	11	CASSSTGPQYF	TGTGCCAGCAGTTCGACAGGGCCGCAGTACTTC
TRBV13	TRBJ2-1	once	TRBD2	14	CASSRSGGAGEQFF	TGTGCCAGCAGTCGTAGCGGGGGGGCGGGTGAGCAGTTCTTC
TRBV9	TRBJ1-1	once	.	15	CASSARGVINTEAFF	TGTGCCAGCAGCGCGCGCGGAGTAATTAACACTGAAGCTTTCTTT
TRBV25-1	TRBJ2-1	.	.	16	CASSNPGTRQQSEQFF	TGTGCCAGCAGTAACCCCGGGACTCGCCAACAAAGTGAGCAGTTCTTC
TRBV18	TRBJ1-2	.	.	15	CASSPEGGFASGYTF	TGTGCCAGCTCACCGGAAGGAGGGTTTGCGTCTGGCTACACCTTC
TRBV30	TRBJ2-7	.	.	11	CAGDQSYEQYF	TGTGCCGGAGACCAATCCTACGAGCAGTACTTC
TRBV27	TRBJ1-1	.	TRBD1	15	CASIYRGRMNTEAFF	TGTGCCAGCATATACAGGGGGCGCATGAACACTGAAGCTTTCTTT
TRBV5-6	TRBJ2-7	.	.	14	CASSLTRFSYEQYF	TGTGCCAGCAGCTTAACCAGGTTCTCCTACGAGCAGTACTTC
TRBV3-1/TRBV3-2	TRBJ1-1	.	TRBD1	15	CASSLQGAGNTEAFF	TGTGCCAGCAGCCTTCAGGGGGCAGGGAACACTGAAGCTTTCTTT